This is a list of T cell receptor beta chains from one sample in a study of T cell repertoires in cytomegalovirus infection. Antigens for these TCRs are unknown. One entry per CDR3 protein, called by TCRdb with MiXCR from the reads. In the table there are some 120,000 distinct CDR3 sequences, around 32% of which are singletons. The material sequenced was CD8+ T cells from cultured PBMCs, taken from culture after CMV antigen stimulation. Every receptor here comes from a human donor in good health (CMV status not recorded). Some clones in this sample may be carry-over from other donors' samples. CDR3s leave out the opening cysteine and the closing phenylalanine or tryptophan. A D gene is named only where the DNA matches it firmly.

V,D,J,CDR3
TRBV2,-,TRBJ1-1,ASSEYRANTEAF
TRBV7-9,-,TRBJ2-2,ASSVQGTGELF
TRBV7-6,-,TRBJ2-7,ASSPPGRNEQY
TRBV7-6,TRBD1,TRBJ2-1,ASSLNTYRGGDEQF
TRBV4-1,TRBD1,TRBJ2-3,ASSQNPPFTGTGLTDTQY
TRBV11-3,-,TRBJ2-1,ASSLAVSSSYNEQF
TRBV4-1,TRBD2,TRBJ2-3,ASSQLSGGASLTDTQY
TRBV12-3/TRBV12-4,-,TRBJ1-5,ASSLMPREGLNQPQH
TRBV7-9,-,TRBJ2-1,ASSLALGGSYNEQF
TRBV28,-,TRBJ1-1,ASSLGMGHSEAF
TRBV7-2,TRBD2,TRBJ2-3,ASSFGLAGATDTQY
TRBV19,-,TRBJ1-1,ASRISLMNTEAF
TRBV7-9,TRBD1,TRBJ2-7,ASSLASGQLYEQY
TRBV7-2,-,TRBJ1-5,ASSLDLQEGLVQPQH
TRBV28,-,TRBJ1-6,ASSLGDSPLH
TRBV3-1,-,TRBJ1-1,ASSQDGGGPLAEAF
TRBV4-1,-,TRBJ2-7,ASSQDTAGTDLTYEQY
TRBV6-1,-,TRBJ1-5,ASSEGQPQH
TRBV7-3,TRBD1,TRBJ1-1,ASSFDDREEAF
TRBV27,-,TRBJ2-7,ASSFGEGAEQY
TRBV7-6,-,TRBJ2-2,ASAELADPLGGELF
TRBV6-1,-,TRBJ1-1,ASSPLGGSTEAF
TRBV7-8,-,TRBJ2-3,ANSSDLASTDTQY
TRBV6-6,TRBD1,TRBJ1-4,ASRNRVQGAFEKLF
TRBV20-1,-,TRBJ2-1,SASSHNEQF
TRBV20-1,TRBD2,TRBJ2-7,SASSPFGLAGEQY
TRBV7-2,-,TRBJ2-3,ASKSDSRVLLPLTDTQY